The next 2 T cell receptor beta chains were all read from a single sample in a study of beta chain features in type 1 diabetes. The entirety of the isolated RNA underwent reverse transcription, so expressed TCRB transcripts were sequenced. Profiling relied on immunoSEQ multiplex PCR, and the TCRdb table lists in-frame clones only, not all of them. The table has some 150,000 clones, about 9.7% seen once. The sample comprised central memory CD4+ T cells from blood. Receptors originate from a woman aged 40 to 49 in good health.

This sequence joins TRBV2 and TRBJ2-2; D is unclear. The CDR3 runs 13 residues. The germline V gene has CDR1 SNHLY and CDR2 FYNNEI. Trimming pared 5 bases from V and 6 bases from J, leaving 10 bases between. The CDR3 bases are TGTGCCAGCAGTCGCACTCTGGCCGGGGAGCTGTTTTTT. This sequence encodes CASSRTLAGELFF.

The chain recombines TRBV7-2 with TRBJ2-7, with TRBD2 matching 9 bases. Germline-derived CDR1 and CDR2 are SGHTA and FQGNSA. The CDR3 spans 15 residues. The J segment lost 2 bases and the V segment lost 1 base, leaving 3 bases of the junction unmatched. The CDR3 protein is CASSLDSGGPYEQYF. Written as DNA, the CDR3 is TGTGCCAGCAGCTTAGATAGCGGGGGCCCCTACGAGCAGTACTTC. The full variable domain, completed using reference TRBV7-2 and TRBJ2-7, is GAGVSQSPSNKVTEKGKDVELRCDPISGHTALYWYRQSLGQGLEFLIYFQGNSAPDKSGLPSDRFSAERTGGSVSTLTIQRTQQEDSAVYLCASSLDSGGPYEQYFGPGTRLTVT.